Following are 14 T cell receptor beta chains from one sample sequenced in a study of T cell responses to AZD1222 COVID-19 vaccine. Sequencing was performed with immunoSEQ multiplex PCR; in TCRdb, only in-frame clones are kept and a portion is missing. The table shows about 110,000 clones, with 90% occurring only once. The material was peripheral blood, obtained 28 days after the second AZD1222 dose. The receptors originated from an adult who received the AZD1222 COVID-19 vaccine.

The V gene is TRBV14, the J gene TRBJ2-1; 7 nucleotides match TRBD2. Germline-derived CDR1 and CDR2 are SGHDN and FVKESK. The J segment lost 11 bases and the V segment lost 3 bases, leaving 7 bases of the junction unmatched. The CDR3 sequence is 13 residues long. Here the CDR3 reads CASSQGPGLKQFF. In DNA form, the CDR3 reads TGTGCCAGCAGCCAGGGGCCGGGACTAAAGCAGTTCTTC.

The count of this clone is one. The rearrangement uses TRBV11-2 and TRBJ2-7; maybe TRBD2 (6 bases). Germline CDR1 reads SGHAT; CDR2 reads FQNNGV. The CDR3 has 13 amino acids. V was cut by 3 bases and J by 1 base, with 7 bases left in between. This CDR3 is CASSFGGSYEQYF. For the CDR3, the DNA is TGTGCCAGCAGCTTCGGGGGTTCCTACGAGCAGTACTTC.

In this sample, this clone turned up once. This chain joins TRBV2 and TRBJ2-3; D not certain. CDR1 is SNHLY, CDR2 FYNNEI, per germline. The CDR3 is made up of 12 amino acids. V lost 3 bases, J lost 8 bases, and 9 bases lay in between. The CDR3 reads CASSDQLGTQYF. The CDR3 DNA follows: TGTGCCAGCAGTGACCAGTTAGGTACGCAGTATTTT.

The chain recombines TRBV7-2 with TRBJ2-5, with 8 bases matching TRBD2. Unmatched junction bases numbered 4, after V lost 1 base and J lost 6 bases. The CDR3 is 14 residues long. CDR1 SGHTA and CDR2 FQGNSA come from the germline V gene. CDR3 nucleotide sequence: TGTGCCAGCAGCTTAGGGACTAGCATAAAGACCCAGTACTTC. Translation: CASSLGTSIKTQYF.

This clone was seen only once. V and J are TRBV7-9 and TRBJ1-2, with D uncertain. The V and J ends lost 0 bases and 12 bases respectively, with 14 bases between them. The CDR3 covers 13 residues. Germline CDR1 is SEHNR and CDR2 is FQNEAQ (reference sequence). CDR3: CASSLAGSREDTF. The CDR3 nucleotides read TGTGCCAGCAGCTTAGCGGGTAGTCGTGAGGACACCTTC. Drawing the rest from reference TRBV7-9 and TRBJ1-2, the complete variable domain is DTGVSQNPRHKITKRGQNVTFRCDPISEHNRLYWYRQTLGQGPEFLTYFQNEAQLEKSRLLSDRFSAERPKGSFSTLEIQRTEQGDSAMYLCASSLAGSREDTFGSGTRLTVV.

This clone was observed a few times. The chain has TRBV12-5 and TRBJ1-1, with 11 bases fitting TRBD1. Losses at the gene ends were 5 bases for V and 3 bases for J; bases not matched to a gene: 2. The germline V gene has CDR1 LGHNT and CDR2 FRNRAP. This CDR3 is built from 14 residues. The CDR3 loop is CASGGTGGDTEAFF. The CDR3 DNA reads as TGTGCTAGTGGTGGGACAGGGGGGGACACTGAAGCTTTCTTT.

This sequence joins TRBV30 and TRBJ1-5; maybe TRBD1 (5 bases). V dropped 2 bases and J dropped 5 bases, with 16 bases sitting between them. CDR1 and CDR2 (germline): GTSNPN, SVGIG (reference sequence). The CDR3 covers 15 residues. CDR3: CAWSPPLQVHQPQHF. CDR3 nucleotide sequence: TGTGCCTGGAGTCCCCCCCTACAGGTACATCAGCCCCAGCATTTT. Combining the CDR3 with reference TRBV30 and TRBJ1-5 gives the whole variable domain SQTIHQWPATLVQPVGSPLSLECTVEGTSNPNLYWYRQAAGRGLQLLFYSVGIGQISSEVPQNLSASRPQDRQFILSSKKLLLSDSGFYLCAWSPPLQVHQPQHFGDGTRLSIL.

This sequence joins TRBV5-6 and TRBJ2-7; possibly TRBD2 for D (6 bases). V lost 4 bases and J 1 base, leaving 15 bases between the germline ends. This CDR3 comprises 15 residues. Germline-derived CDR1 and CDR2 are SGHDT and YYEEEE. CDR3 residues: CASSAGAGFSYEQYF. The CDR3 DNA reads as TGTGCCAGCAGCGCCGGGGCGGGGTTTTCCTACGAGCAGTACTTC.

V gene TRBV5-1 combines with J gene TRBJ2-3; 7 bases match TRBD2. The germline gives CDR1 SGHRS, CDR2 YFSETQ. CDR3 length equals 16 residues. J gave up 5 bases and V 2 bases, and 11 bases lay outside the gene matches. CDR3 nucleotide sequence: TGCGCCAGCAGCTTTACCGGGACTACCTTGGGAGATACGCAGTATTTT. This gives the protein CASSFTGTTLGDTQYF.

V is TRBV6-6 and J is TRBJ2-2; possible D gene TRBD1, 5 bases. The CDR3 contains 15 residues. The V end lost 5 bases, the J end lost 4 bases, and 14 bases lay between the germline ends. Germline CDR1 reads MNHNY; CDR2 reads SVGAGI (reference sequence). CDR3 residues: CASSSSPRVTGELFF. For the CDR3, the DNA is TGTGCCAGCAGTAGTTCCCCCAGGGTCACCGGGGAGCTGTTTTTT.

V and J are TRBV9 and TRBJ2-1, with D perhaps TRBD1 (7 bases). The CDR3 contains 16 residues. In germline, CDR1 is SGDLS, CDR2 YYNGEE. Trimming cost V 0 bases and J 5 bases, with 15 bases left between them. The CDR3 sequence: CASSVGAGGGHNEQFF. CDR3 DNA sequence: TGTGCCAGCAGCGTAGGGGCAGGGGGAGGACACAATGAGCAGTTCTTC.

This chain joins TRBV14 and TRBJ1-4; D remains unclear. The CDR3 has 13 residues. The V gene lost 5 bases and the J gene lost 12 bases, with 16 bases spanning the gap. The V gene's germline CDR1 is SGHDN and CDR2 FVKESK. The CDR3 bases are TGTGCCAGCAGCGGGGTTATGAGCTTCCAACTGTTTTTT. Protein sequence: CASSGVMSFQLFF. Together with reference TRBV14 and TRBJ1-4, the CDR3 gives the full variable domain: EAGVTQFPSHSVIEKGQTVTLRCDPISGHDNLYWYRRVMGKEIKFLLHFVKESKQDESGMPNNRFLAERTGGTYSTLKVQPAELEDSGVYFCASSGVMSFQLFFGSGTQLSVL.

This clone was observed once. V and J are TRBV2 and TRBJ1-1; D is unresolved. The CDR3 runs 16 residues. CDR1 and CDR2 from the germline V gene are SNHLY and FYNNEI. Trimming stripped 1 base from V and 5 bases from J, with 17 bases between. The CDR3 region has the DNA TGTGCCAGCAGTGAAGGTTCGAACATTGCGAAGACTGAAGCTTTCTTT. Amino acids: CASSEGSNIAKTEAFF.

The chain recombines TRBV5-4 with TRBJ2-5; 7 bases fit TRBD2. The CDR3 has 15 residues. Germline V gene lookup returns CDR1 SGHNT and CDR2 YYREEE (reference sequence). J was trimmed by 3 bases and V by 1 base; bases with no gene match: 6. CDR3 coding DNA: TGTGCCAGCAGCTTGAAGTCGGGGGGAGAAGAGACCCAGTACTTC. Its translation is CASSLKSGGEETQYF.